Each of the 10 T cell receptor beta chains below was sequenced from the same sample in a study of control samples from healthy donors and cancer patients. The protocol was immunoSEQ multiplex PCR, while the TCRdb copy is restricted to in-frame clones and leaves out a portion. This repertoire shows 130,000 to 150,000 clones, 89% found once; its top ten account for 4.9%. The sequencing input was blood. The receptors were gathered from a man under 40 in good health.

This clone was found once. The chain combines TRBV4-3 with TRBJ2-1; D unclear. The CDR3 length is 16 residues. The germline V gene encodes CDR1 LGHNA and CDR2 YSLEER. V lost 0 bases and J 7 bases, leaving 16 bases between the germline ends. CDR3 region: CASSQDLADLPNEQFF. The CDR3 bases are TGCGCCAGCAGCCAAGATTTGGCAGACCTCCCGAATGAGCAGTTCTTC.

The V gene is TRBV11-3, the J gene TRBJ2-3, with 8 bases lining up with TRBD2. The CDR3 runs 15 residues. V lost 3 bases and J lost 0; bases outside the gene matches: 2. Germline V CDR1 and CDR2: SGHNT, YENEEA. The CDR3 DNA follows: TGTGCCAGCAGCTTGGGACTAGGGAGCACAGATACGCAGTATTTT. Protein: CASSLGLGSTDTQYF.

This clone appeared a few times. V is TRBV4-3 and J is TRBJ1-5; unclear D gene. V lost 0 bases and J lost 7, with 10 bases in between. CDR1 is LGHNA and CDR2 is YSLEER in the germline V gene. The CDR3 extends over 14 amino acids. CDR3: CASSQDPRRQPQHF. The CDR3 DNA is TGCGCCAGCAGCCAAGATCCCCGCAGGCAGCCCCAGCATTTT.

The count of this clone is one. This chain links TRBV6-5 with TRBJ1-4, with D hard to call. This CDR3 is 16 amino acids long. The germline V gene has CDR1 MNHEY and CDR2 SVGAGI. V lost 4 bases, J lost 3 bases, and 15 bases lay in between. The CDR3 DNA follows: TGTGCCAGCAGTTCCCTCCGGAGCCCTCCTAATGAAAAACTGTTTTTT. Translated, it gives CASSSLRSPPNEKLFF.

This clone was recorded only once. The chain carries TRBV3-1 (or the pseudogene TRBV3-2) and TRBJ2-1; 14 nucleotides line up with TRBD2. This CDR3 has 15 amino acids. Germline trimming cut 3 bases from V and 15 bases from J; bases unmatched to any gene: 10. From germline, CDR1 is LGHDT and CDR2 YNNKEL (reference sequence). The CDR3 sequence: CASSQVTSGRALGFF. The CDR3 coding sequence is TGTGCCAGCAGCCAGGTGACTAGCGGGAGGGCCTTAGGGTTCTTC.

The V and J genes are TRBV7-3 and TRBJ2-2; 10 nucleotides line up with TRBD2. This CDR3 is 15 amino acids long. V dropped 7 bases and J dropped 4; count of bases not matched to a gene: 6. CDR1 is SGHTA and CDR2 is FQGTGA in the germline V gene. The CDR3 coding sequence is TGTGCCAGCAAAATAGCGGGAGGCCCCACCGGGGAGCTGTTTTTT. It codes for CASKIAGGPTGELFF.

This clone occurred once. The J gene is TRBJ2-7, the V gene TRBV7-2; TRBD2 agrees at 8 bases. V gave up 1 base and J gave up 5 bases; unmatched junction bases: 4. Germline CDR1 is SGHTA and CDR2 is FQGNSA. CDR3 length: 14 residues. CDR3 DNA: TGTGCCAGCAGCTTAGTCGGTAGCGGGAACGAGCAGTACTTC. Translation gives CASSLVGSGNEQYF.

The chain links TRBV9 to TRBJ2-5; no firm D call. The V gene lost 0 bases and the J gene lost 2 bases, with 11 bases spanning the gap. The CDR3 runs to 15 residues. Germline CDR1 reads SGDLS; CDR2 reads YYNGEE. The CDR3 is CASSVGGIPQETQYF. The CDR3 DNA sequence: TGTGCCAGCAGCGTAGGAGGCATCCCTCAAGAGACCCAGTACTTC. Full variable domain (rest looked up from reference TRBV9 and TRBJ2-5): DSGVTQTPKHLITATGQRVTLRCSPRSGDLSVYWYQQSLDQGLQFLIQYYNGEERAKGNILERFSAQQFPDLHSELNLSSLELGDSALYFCASSVGGIPQETQYFGPGTRLLVL.

This clone was detected once. The chain carries TRBV5-6 and TRBJ1-2; the D gene is possibly TRBD1 (6 bases). There are 15 residues in the CDR3. The germline CDR1 and CDR2 sequences are SGHDT and YYEEEE. Trimming left V 4 bases short and J 4 bases short, with 17 bases between. CDR3 residues: CASSPYDRSTYGYTF. The CDR3 bases are TGTGCCAGCAGCCCTTATGACAGGTCGACCTATGGCTACACCTTC. Based on the CDR3 plus reference TRBV5-6 and TRBJ1-2, the full variable domain is DAGVTQSPTHLIKTRGQQVTLRCSPKSGHDTVSWYQQALGQGPQFIFQYYEEEERQRGNFPDRFSGHQFPNYSSELNVNALLLGDSALYLCASSPYDRSTYGYTFGSGTRLTVV.

This chain's CDR3 is CASSPSTGRSEKLFF. The DNA of the CDR3 is TGTGCCAGCAGCCCCTCGACAGGGAGGAGTGAAAAACTGTTTTTT. The rearrangement joins TRBV25-1 to TRBJ1-4, with TRBD1 identical over 7 bases. Germline CDR1 and CDR2: MGHDK and SYGVNS. Trimming at V came to 6 bases and at J to 7 bases, leaving 11 bases not matched to a gene. There are 15 residues in the CDR3.